The 23 T cell receptor beta chains given below trace back to one sample, sequenced in a study of regulatory T cells in long-lasting Graves disease. Building the TCR beta libraries relied on iRepertoire HTBI primers, and CDR3 regions underwent Arm-PCR. TCRdb ran MiXCR on the multiplex PCR reads and lists one entry per CDR3 protein. The repertoire includes roughly 420,000 distinct CDR3 sequences, around 15% of them detected once, and approximately 22% sits in the top ten. Described time point: newly diagnosed GD, antithyroid drugs for less than 3 months. The TCR library was made from RNA that had been extracted from PBMCs in TRIzol. These sequences were also reported in another study, on T cells in Graves' hyperthyroidism and ophthalmopathy.

Here the sequenced sample was peripheral blood mononuclear cells (PBMCs), taken at new diagnosis, from a patient treated with antithyroid drugs. These TCRs come from a woman aged 18-30 years with Graves disease.

This clonotype was found a few times. The gene calls are TRBV5-8 and TRBJ1-3; maybe TRBD1 (6 bases). V was trimmed by 4 bases and J by 4 bases, leaving 15 bases between them. From germline, CDR1 is SGHTS and CDR2 YDEGEE. The CDR3 is 15 residues long. Here the CDR3 DNA reads TGTGCCAGCAGCCTGACAGGCGGTATCGGAAACACCATATATTTT. Translating it yields CASSLTGGIGNTIYF.

The sample holds many counts of this clonotype. The chain employs TRBV6-1 and TRBJ2-7; 9 positions agree with TRBD1. This CDR3 spans 14 amino acids. With 6 bases clipped from V and 3 bases from J, the junction kept 6 bases outside the gene matches. Germline CDR1 is MNHNS and CDR2 is SASEGT. The CDR3 loop is CASRNTGGGYEQYF. The CDR3 DNA is TGTGCCAGCAGGAACACAGGGGGCGGCTACGAGCAGTACTTC.

In this sample, this clonotype turned up many times. V is TRBV28 and J is TRBJ1-1, with D perhaps TRBD1 (5 bases). This CDR3 has 16 amino acids. CDR1 is MDHEN and CDR2 is SYDVKM in the germline V gene. The CDR3 sequence is CAVFRGPRGANTEAFF. In DNA, the CDR3 is TGTGCAGTTTTTCGAGGGCCCCGCGGGGCGAACACTGAAGCTTTCTTT.

About this clonotype: A read error is possible here, since a much larger clone lies one base away. The J gene is TRBJ2-1, the V gene TRBV14, with 8 bases that match TRBD2. The trim removed 4 bases at V and 2 bases at J, leaving 10 bases unmatched. Germline assignment: CDR1 SGHDN and CDR2 FVKESK. The CDR3 sequence is 17 residues long. The CDR3 region is CASSLGTGLVPYNEQFF. The DNA of the CDR3 is TGTGCCAGCAGCCTAGGAACGGGACTAGTACCCTACAATGAGCAGTTCTTC.

J is TRBJ1-1 and V is TRBV11-2; unclear D gene. The CDR3 has 14 amino acids. Germline CDR1 is SGHAT and CDR2 is FQNNGV. The germline V and J ends were trimmed by 0 bases and 5 bases, with 10 bases remaining between them. This chain's CDR3 is CASSLDDMGTEAFF. DNA of the CDR3: TGTGCCAGCAGCTTAGATGATATGGGAACTGAAGCTTTCTTT.

This clonotype was seen only a few times. The junction differs from germline at one of its ends, possibly a read error. The DNA for the CDR3 is TGTGCCAGCGGCTTATTGGCTCAAGAGACCCAGTACTTC. This translates into CASGLLAQETQYF. The gene calls are TRBV7-3 and TRBJ2-5; no clear D gene. Germline V gene lookup returns CDR1 SGHTA and CDR2 FQGTGA. There are 13 residues in the CDR3.

The chain uses TRBV19 and TRBJ2-3; TRBD2 matches 7 bases. Germline lookup yields CDR1 LNHDA and CDR2 SQIVND (reference sequence). The CDR3 contains 15 residues. Trimming took 4 bases from V and 1 from J; bases not matched to a gene: 5. The CDR3 reads CASSNLAARTDTQYF. The CDR3 nucleotides are TGTGCCAGTAGTAACCTAGCGGCCCGCACAGATACGCAGTATTTT.

This clonotype has more than one count but fewer than ten. This sequence joins TRBV2 and TRBJ1-6; D unclear. The CDR3 totals 17 residues. CDR1 is SNHLY, CDR2 FYNNEI, per germline. The V end lost 6 bases, the J end lost 5 bases, and 20 bases lay between the germline ends. The CDR3 protein is CASSDPGSDLNNSPLHF. As DNA, the CDR3 is TGTGCCAGCAGCGACCCAGGTTCAGACCTTAATAATTCACCCCTCCACTTT. Full variable domain (missing parts from reference TRBV2 and TRBJ1-6): EPEVTQTPSHQVTQMGQEVILRCVPISNHLYFYWYRQILGQKVEFLVSFYNNEISEKSEIFDDQFSVERPDGSNFTLKIRSTKLEDSAMYFCASSDPGSDLNNSPLHFGNGTRLTVT.

This clonotype was observed once. This chain uses TRBV28 with TRBJ1-4; TRBD1 agrees at 8 bases. In germline, CDR1 is MDHEN, CDR2 SYDVKM. This CDR3 comprises 14 residues. V lost 3 bases to trimming and J lost 8 bases; unmatched junction nucleotides: 5. CDR3 sequence: CASSLTGEGEKLFF. DNA for the CDR3: TGTGCCAGCAGTTTGACAGGGGAAGGGGAAAAACTGTTTTTT.

This clonotype was observed once. J is TRBJ1-5 and V is TRBV27, with D uncertain. The CDR3 consists of 13 residues. Germline V lookup: CDR1 MNHEY, CDR2 SMNVEV (reference sequence). V lost 4 bases, J lost 6 bases, and 10 bases lay in between. CDR3 region: CASSYWVRQPQHF. CDR3 DNA sequence: TGTGCCAGCAGTTACTGGGTTCGTCAGCCCCAGCATTTT.

This clonotype was seen a few times. The chain couples TRBV12-5 to TRBJ2-3; D is uncertain. The CDR3 runs to 12 residues. Trimming cost V 2 bases and J 6 bases, with 6 bases left between them. CDR1 is LGHNT, CDR2 FRNRAP, per germline. As DNA, the CDR3 is TGTGCTAGTGGTTTGACCATTGATACGCAGTATTTT. Amino acid sequence: CASGLTIDTQYF.

This clonotype was detected ten times or more. This chain links TRBV5-1 with TRBJ2-1, with TRBD2 identical over 16 bases. The germline V gene encodes CDR1 SGHRS and CDR2 YFSETQ. Trimming took 1 base from V and 6 from J; bases not matched to a gene: 7. This CDR3 region has 18 residues. The DNA of the CDR3 is TGCGCCAGCAGCTTGTTTGGGACTAGCGGGAGGGGCGGCAATGAGCAGTTCTTC. It specifies CASSLFGTSGRGGNEQFF. Filled out from reference TRBV5-1 and TRBJ2-1, the complete variable domain reads KAGVTQTPRYLIKTRGQQVTLSCSPISGHRSVSWYQQTPGQGLQFLFEYFSETQRNKGNFPGRFSGRQFSNSRSEMNVSTLELGDSALYLCASSLFGTSGRGGNEQFFGPGTRLTVL.

At least ten counts were recorded for this clonotype. The gene calls are TRBV11-2 and TRBJ2-1; possible D gene TRBD1, 5 bases. Per germline, CDR1 SGHAT and CDR2 FQNNGV. The ends were cut back, 8 bases at V and 9 bases at J, with 17 bases in the middle. This CDR3 has 13 residues. CDR3 sequence reads: CASRSVPGPEQFF. Here the CDR3 DNA reads TGTGCCAGCCGGTCGGTCCCAGGGCCTGAGCAGTTCTTC.

This clonotype was recorded many times. The chain couples TRBV19 to TRBJ2-7; TRBD2 matches at 12 bases. The CDR3 consists of 15 residues. Germline V lookup: CDR1 LNHDA, CDR2 SQIVND (reference sequence). Trimming cost V 7 bases and J 2 bases; bases outside gene matches: 6. CDR3 bases: TGTGCCAGTACCCCAGGACTAGCGGGAACCTACGAGCAGTACTTC. Its translation is CASTPGLAGTYEQYF.

V and J are TRBV7-2 and TRBJ1-2, with D possibly matching TRBD1 (5 bases). V lost 2 bases and J lost 8, with 21 bases in between. CDR1 SGHTA and CDR2 FQGNSA come from the germline V gene. The length of the CDR3 is 16 residues. In nucleotides, the CDR3 is TGTGCCAGCAGCTTACTTCGTCCCGGGGACGGAGGGGGCTACACCTTC. Translated: CASSLLRPGDGGGYTF.

The rearrangement links TRBV15 to TRBJ2-5; 11 bases align to TRBD1. Germline values: CDR1 LNHNV, CDR2 YYDKDF (reference sequence). Germline trimming cut 4 bases from V and 3 bases from J; bases unmatched to any gene: 4. The CDR3 is made up of 15 amino acids. This chain's CDR3 is CATSTGTGGEETQYF. In DNA, the CDR3 is TGTGCCACCAGCACAGGGACAGGGGGAGAAGAGACCCAGTACTTC.

Regarding this clonotype: A much larger clone lies one base from this, so it may be a read error. This chain connects TRBV12-3 or TRBV12-4 to TRBJ1-5; no clear D. V was trimmed by 3 bases and J by 2 bases, leaving 5 bases between them. This CDR3 region has 13 residues. The CDR3: CASSFQRNQPQHF. Here the CDR3 DNA reads TGTGCCAGCAGTTTTCAGCGCAATCAGCCCCAGCATTTT.

The table lists this clonotype with many counts. The rearrangement uses TRBV6-1 and TRBJ2-2; D might be TRBD1 or TRBD2, each matching 5 bases. The germline V gene has CDR1 MNHNS and CDR2 SASEGT. V shed 6 bases and J shed 0 bases, with 11 bases lying between them. The CDR3 has 15 amino acids. The CDR3 nucleotides read TGTGCCAGCAGCTCCCGGGGCGCGAACACCGGGGAGCTGTTTTTT. It yields the protein CASSSRGANTGELFF.

The rearrangement links TRBV6-1 to TRBJ1-1; D unresolved. CDR3 length: 12 residues. Between the trimmed V and J ends, which lost 5 bases and 5 bases, there was a span of 9 bases. Per the germline V gene, CDR1 is MNHNS and CDR2 is SASEGT. This CDR3 is CASSRRWTEAFF. CDR3 nucleotides: TGTGCCAGCAGTCGGAGGTGGACTGAAGCTTTCTTT.

The chain uses TRBV5-4 and TRBJ2-7; D possibly matches TRBD1 or TRBD2 (5 bases each). The CDR3 is 14 residues long. The V end was cut by 4 bases, the J end by 2 bases, with 13 bases between. Germline-derived CDR1 and CDR2 are SGHNT and YYREEE (reference sequence). CDR3 DNA: TGTGCCAGCAGCGAGAACCCGGGACCCTACGAGCAGTACTTC. Encoded protein: CASSENPGPYEQYF.

This clonotype was counted ten times or more. This chain connects TRBV6-1 to TRBJ2-2, with D possibly TRBD1 on 5 matching bases. This CDR3 is built from 17 residues. V dropped 5 bases and J dropped 0 bases, with 16 bases sitting between them. Germline V lookup: CDR1 MNHNS, CDR2 SASEGT. The CDR3 DNA reads TGTGCCAGCAGTCACCCGTCGCTAGGGGCGAACACCGGGGAGCTGTTTTTT. Its protein product is CASSHPSLGANTGELFF.

V is TRBV28 and J is TRBJ2-1; tentatively, D is TRBD2 (6 bases). CDR1 and CDR2 (germline): MDHEN, SYDVKM. CDR3 size: 18 residues. V was cut by 6 bases and J by 0 bases, with 21 bases left in between. CDR3 sequence reads: CASSTRIAELSSYNEQFF. The CDR3 region has the DNA TGTGCCAGCAGCACCCGAATAGCGGAGCTGAGCTCCTACAATGAGCAGTTCTTC.

This clonotype was found many times. The V gene is TRBV6-1, the J gene TRBJ2-3, with 9 bases fitting TRBD1. V shed 5 bases, J shed 4 bases, and the junction held 10 bases outside the gene matches. The CDR3 consists of 16 residues. CDR1 and CDR2 from the germline V gene are MNHNS and SASEGT. The CDR3: CASSKQGAILSDTQYF. As DNA, the CDR3 is TGTGCCAGCAGTAAACAGGGGGCCATTTTATCAGATACGCAGTATTTT.